This T cell receptor (beta chain) was observed in a study of glioma-infiltrating T cells. Findings of the study overall: CDR3 overlap between tissue and blood was very small. Gliomas, especially low-grade, showed above-expected tissue-blood divergence; non-neoplastic patients showed below.

Germline values: CDR1 DFQATT, CDR2 SNEGSKA (reference sequence). The CDR3 loop spans 16 amino acids. The V and J ends lost 2 bases and 8 bases, in that order; junction bases with no gene match: 13. This clonotype was seen a handful of times. The antigen remains unidentified. Amplification of TCR alpha and beta CDR3 regions from RNA used iRepertoire nested multiplex PCR. For one-step reverse transcription and amplification, about 90-400 ng of tissue mRNA or PBMC total RNA was used. Via MiXCR, TCRdb re-called the multiplex PCR reads, giving one row per CDR3 protein. The repertoire includes roughly 190,000 distinct CDR3 sequences, over 25% of them detected once, and around 20% sits in the top ten.

Sequenced sample: glioma tissue, nonneoplastic brain tissue, or PBMCs (not recorded which). The chain employs TRBV20-1 and TRBJ2-7; 12 bases line up with TRBD2. The origin of this receptor is a human donor with low-grade glioma or glioblastoma, undergoing nonglioma brain surgery, or in good health (not recorded which). The CDR3 nucleotides are TGCAGTGCTAGAAGGCTAGCGGGAGGGCCGGGTAGGAAGCAGTACTTC. Translation gives CSARRLAGGPGRKQYF.